The 22 T cell receptor beta chains in this list originate from one sample, sequenced in a study of HIV-infected patients and healthy controls. The repertoire came from unfractionated whole blood and reflected all unsorted peripheral T cells. Reverse transcription used 450 to 550 ng RNA and constant-region primers for alpha and beta. Using multiplexing indices, alpha and beta chain libraries were generated apart by chain-specific third strand synthesis. TCRdb used MiXCR to reprocess the 5' RACE reads, holding one entry per CDR3 protein. The sample contains 10,000 or so distinct CDR3 sequences, approximately 8.2% of which appear only once. The sequencing input was blood. The receptors stem from an adult in good health.

By share of the sample, this clonotype is medium-sized. The chain links TRBV7-4 to TRBJ1-5, with 9 positions matching TRBD1. There are 17 residues in the CDR3. V shed 1 base, J shed 6 bases, and the junction held 10 bases outside the gene matches. Germline V lookup: CDR1 SGHVT, CDR2 SQSDAQ. The CDR3 sequence is CASSLDPQTGGSQPQHF. The CDR3 DNA reads TGTGCCAGCAGCTTAGATCCTCAAACAGGGGGCAGTCAGCCCCAGCATTTT.

This clonotype was counted at least ten times. The chain joins TRBV7-2 to TRBJ1-1; D possibly corresponds to TRBD1 (6 bases). With 6 bases removed from V and 4 bases from J, the gap between germline ends came to 12 bases. Germline loops: CDR1 SGHTA, CDR2 FQGNSA. This CDR3 contains 13 residues. CDR3 sequence reads: CASSKQGFTEAFF. The CDR3, as DNA: TGTGCCAGCAGTAAACAGGGTTTCACTGAAGCTTTCTTT.

This clonotype was observed many times. CDR3 region: CASSPTGGPQPQHF. The CDR3 bases are TGTGCCAGCAGCCCTACTGGGGGCCCCCAGCCCCAGCATTTT. J is TRBJ1-5 and V is TRBV7-2; possibly TRBD1 for D (6 bases). The CDR3 length is 14 residues. Germline loops: CDR1 SGHTA, CDR2 FQGNSA. V lost 5 bases and J 7 bases, leaving 15 bases between the germline ends. The entire variable domain, with the rest obtained from reference TRBV7-2 and TRBJ1-5, is as follows: GAGVSQSPSNKVTEKGKDVELRCDPISGHTALYWYRQSLGQGLEFLIYFQGNSAPDKSGLPSDRFSAERTGGSVSTLTIQRTQQEDSAVYLCASSPTGGPQPQHFGDGTRLSIL.

By sample share, this clonotype is medium-sized (0.01 to 0.1%). V is TRBV18 and J is TRBJ1-4; 9 bases are shared with TRBD1. CDR3 size: 16 residues. The ends lost 3 bases at V and 8 bases at J; junction bases unmatched: 10. Germline values: CDR1 KGHSH, CDR2 LQKENI. CDR3 nucleotides: TGTGCCAGCTCACCCTCGGACAGGGGAACATTCGAAAAACTGTTTTTT. Its translation is CASSPSDRGTFEKLFF.

The chain links TRBV7-9 to TRBJ1-6, with 7 bases aligning to TRBD1. With 10 bases clipped from V and 5 bases from J, the junction kept 11 bases outside the gene matches. The CDR3 totals 15 residues. CDR1 is SEHNR and CDR2 is FQNEAQ in the germline V gene (reference sequence). CDR3 residues: CATPGRGDDNSPLHF. CDR3 sequence (DNA): TGTGCCACCCCGGGCAGGGGGGACGATAATTCACCCCTCCACTTT.

This clonotype was picked up many times. The rearrangement links TRBV7-9 to TRBJ1-4, with D unresolved. The CDR3 covers 14 residues. Germline CDR1 SEHNR, CDR2 FQNEAQ (reference sequence). The V end was cut by 5 bases, the J end by 3 bases, with 10 bases between. The CDR3 nucleotides are TGTGCCAGCAGCCCCCGTGGGGCTAATGAAAAACTGTTTTTT. It is translated as CASSPRGANEKLFF.

V is TRBV25-1 and J is TRBJ2-3, with D perhaps given as TRBD1 or TRBD2 (5 bases each). The CDR3 is 13 amino acids. V dropped 7 bases and J dropped 2 bases, with 10 bases sitting between them. Germline values: CDR1 MGHDK, CDR2 SYGVNS. This CDR3 reads CASKAGTTDTQYF. CDR3 DNA: TGTGCCAGCAAAGCAGGGACCACAGATACGCAGTATTTT.

The chain employs TRBV20-1 and TRBJ1-6, with D possibly matching TRBD1 (5 bases). Trimming shortened V by 0 bases and J by 0 bases, and 12 bases separated the two germline ends. CDR3 length: 17 amino acids. Germline V gives CDR1 DFQATT, CDR2 SNEGSKA (reference sequence). The CDR3 region has the DNA TGCAGTGCTAGAGATCATGAGGGGAGCTCCTATAATTCACCCCTCCACTTT. It codes for CSARDHEGSSYNSPLHF.

This clonotype was seen more than once but under ten times. The V gene is TRBV18, the J gene TRBJ2-1; D possibly corresponds to TRBD2 (5 bases). Trimming took 5 bases from V and 6 from J, leaving 20 bases between them. The CDR3 is made up of 16 amino acids. The germline CDR1 and CDR2 sequences are KGHSH and LQKENI. In DNA form, the CDR3 reads TGTGCCAGCTCAGACTCTGTTGAGAGGGATCCCAATGAGCAGTTCTTC. Protein product: CASSDSVERDPNEQFF.

This clonotype was picked up many times. V usage is TRBV7-8 and J usage is TRBJ1-1, with 7 bases that match TRBD1. Trimming took 2 bases from V and 0 from J; bases not matched to a gene: 6. This CDR3 spans 16 amino acids. Germline-derived CDR1 and CDR2 are SGHVS and FQNEAQ. CDR3 residues: CASSLWGRGLNTEAFF. The DNA for the CDR3 is TGTGCCAGCAGCTTATGGGGCAGGGGGTTGAACACTGAAGCTTTCTTT.

There are a few counts of this clonotype. V and J are TRBV6-1 and TRBJ1-1; D is possibly TRBD1 (5 bases). Trimming cost V 11 bases and J 2 bases, with 18 bases left between them. Germline-derived CDR1 and CDR2 are MNHNS and SASEGT. The length of the CDR3 is 14 residues. CDR3 DNA sequence: TGTGCCTCTACTCCGGGACCTCGTAACACTGAAGCTTTCTTT. Amino acid sequence: CASTPGPRNTEAFF.

This clonotype has at least ten counts. The chain couples TRBV29-1 to TRBJ1-1; tentative D call: TRBD1 (6 bases). The germline V gene encodes CDR1 SQVTM and CDR2 ANQGSEA. V was cut by 6 bases and J by 4 bases, with 18 bases left in between. This CDR3 comprises 14 residues. The CDR3 DNA follows: TGCAGCGTCCTTCCTCGACAGGCGGCCACTGAAGCTTTCTTT. It yields the protein CSVLPRQAATEAFF.

This clonotype was detected many times. The genes are TRBV19 and TRBJ1-5; no clear D gene. V was pared by 1 base and J by 9 bases, with 10 bases between. Looked up from germline, CDR1 is LNHDA and CDR2 is SQIVND (reference sequence). CDR3 length equals 13 residues. Here the CDR3 DNA reads TGTGCCAGTAGTATAGGTGAACCCGCGCCCCAGCATTTT. Protein sequence: CASSIGEPAPQHF.

CDR3 DNA sequence: TGTGCCAGCAGCCAAGGGGCACAGAAAAACATTCAGTACTTC. Translated, it gives CASSQGAQKNIQYF. The V gene is TRBV14, the J gene TRBJ2-4; D gene ambiguous. The length of the CDR3 is 14 residues. CDR1 SGHDN and CDR2 FVKESK come from the germline V gene. The V end was cut by 1 base, the J end by 4 bases, with 8 bases between.

The J gene is TRBJ2-5, the V gene TRBV3-1; D possibly corresponds to TRBD2 (6 bases). Germline assignment: CDR1 LGHDT and CDR2 YNNKEL (reference sequence). V dropped 0 bases and J dropped 1 base, with 15 bases sitting between them. This CDR3 spans 17 amino acids. In DNA, the CDR3 is TGTGCCAGCAGCCAAGATTGGAGGGAAGGCGCCCAAGAGACCCAGTACTTC. Translation: CASSQDWREGAQETQYF.

This clonotype was detected ten times or more. The chain is built from TRBV20-1 and TRBJ1-2; D is unresolved. The CDR3 runs to 11 residues. From germline, CDR1 is DFQATT and CDR2 SNEGSKA (reference sequence). The V end was cut by 3 bases, the J end by 4 bases, with 6 bases between. CDR3 bases: TGCAGTGCTAGGCGGATCTATGGCTACACCTTC. Its translation: CSARRIYGYTF.

Ten or more counts support this clonotype. V is TRBV19 and J is TRBJ1-4, with D tentatively TRBD1 (5 bases). Germline V gene data show CDR1 as LNHDA and CDR2 as SQIVND (reference sequence). The CDR3 contains 15 residues. With 6 bases removed from V and 0 bases from J, the gap between germline ends came to 11 bases. The CDR3 sequence is CASSRGGATNEKLFF. DNA for the CDR3: TGTGCCAGTAGCCGTGGGGGGGCAACTAATGAAAAACTGTTTTTT.

In this sample, this clonotype is medium-sized (0.01 to 0.1%). The chain links TRBV28 to TRBJ2-7; tentative D call: TRBD2 (6 bases). The CDR3 sequence is 13 residues long. Germline CDR1 MDHEN, CDR2 SYDVKM. Trimming took 7 bases from V and 0 from J, leaving 10 bases between them. CDR3 coding DNA: TGTGCCAGCATGGGGGGAAGCTCCTACGAGCAGTACTTC. It yields the protein CASMGGSSYEQYF.

This clonotype was seen a few times. The gene calls are TRBV6-5 and TRBJ1-6; D perhaps matches TRBD1 (6 bases). V lost 2 bases and J 9 bases, leaving 14 bases between the germline ends. This CDR3 comprises 15 residues. Germline V lookup: CDR1 MNHEY, CDR2 SVGAGI. CDR3 in DNA: TGTGCCAGCAGTTACGATGGGGGCGCCGGTTCACCCCTCCACTTT. It translates to CASSYDGGAGSPLHF.

The J gene is TRBJ1-3, the V gene TRBV3-1; TRBD1 might be the D (5 bases). The CDR3 length is 16 residues. The ends were cut back, 4 bases at V and 4 bases at J, with 17 bases in the middle. Germline CDR1 and CDR2: LGHDT and YNNKEL (reference sequence). The CDR3 nucleotides are TGTGCCAGCAGCCGAAGTCCGAAGGGGTCGGGAAACACCATATATTTT. It specifies CASSRSPKGSGNTIYF.

The chain is built from TRBV12-3 or TRBV12-4 and TRBJ1-5, with D possibly being TRBD1 (5 bases). Trimming removed 3 bases from V and 6 bases from J, with 12 bases in between. This CDR3 is built from 14 residues. The CDR3 is CASSLRQGIQPQHF. The CDR3 nucleotides read TGTGCCAGCAGTTTGAGGCAGGGCATTCAGCCCCAGCATTTT.

In this sample, this clonotype turned up many times. V and J are TRBV15 and TRBJ1-2; TRBD1 might be the D (5 bases). Trimming removed 8 bases from V and 2 bases from J, with 15 bases in between. This CDR3 has 14 residues. CDR1 is LNHNV and CDR2 is YYDKDF in the germline V gene (reference sequence). The CDR3 here is CATRGAGRNYGYTF. DNA for the CDR3: TGTGCCACCCGAGGGGCAGGGAGGAACTATGGCTACACCTTC.